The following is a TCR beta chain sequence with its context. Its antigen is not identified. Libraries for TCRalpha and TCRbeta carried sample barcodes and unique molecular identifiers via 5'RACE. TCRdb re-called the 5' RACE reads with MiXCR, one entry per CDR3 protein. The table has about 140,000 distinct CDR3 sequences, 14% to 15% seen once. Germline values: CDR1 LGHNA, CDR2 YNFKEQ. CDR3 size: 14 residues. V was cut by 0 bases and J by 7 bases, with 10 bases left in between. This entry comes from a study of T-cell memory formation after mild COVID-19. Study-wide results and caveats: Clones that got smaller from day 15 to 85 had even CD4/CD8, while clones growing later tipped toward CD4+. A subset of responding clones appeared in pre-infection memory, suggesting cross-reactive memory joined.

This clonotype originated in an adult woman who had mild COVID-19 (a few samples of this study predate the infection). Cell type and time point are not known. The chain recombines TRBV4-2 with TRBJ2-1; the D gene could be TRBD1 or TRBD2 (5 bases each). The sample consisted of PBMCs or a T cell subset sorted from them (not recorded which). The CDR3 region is CASSQDPGANEQFF. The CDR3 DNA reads TGTGCCAGCAGCCAAGACCCCGGGGCTAATGAGCAGTTCTTC.